This T cell receptor (beta chain) was sequenced during a study of blood T cell repertoires in COVID-19. The length of the CDR3 is 18 residues. The germline CDR1 and CDR2 sequences are LGHDT and YNNKEL (reference sequence). V was clipped by 1 base and J by 1 base, with 16 bases between them. Assay: immunoSEQ multiplex PCR; the TCRdb copy retains only in-frame clones and omits some. The table lists about 230,000 clones, less than 90% of them singletons. The source material was peripheral blood. The chain uses TRBV3-1 (or the pseudogene TRBV3-2) and TRBJ2-2, with a weak D call TRBD2 (6 bases). The clonotype comes from a woman aged 80 or over with active or convalescent COVID-19. The CDR3 spells CASSQGPKVSGNTGELFF. In DNA, the CDR3 is TGTGCCAGCAGCCAAGGGCCAAAGGTTAGCGGGAACACCGGGGAGCTGTTTTTT.